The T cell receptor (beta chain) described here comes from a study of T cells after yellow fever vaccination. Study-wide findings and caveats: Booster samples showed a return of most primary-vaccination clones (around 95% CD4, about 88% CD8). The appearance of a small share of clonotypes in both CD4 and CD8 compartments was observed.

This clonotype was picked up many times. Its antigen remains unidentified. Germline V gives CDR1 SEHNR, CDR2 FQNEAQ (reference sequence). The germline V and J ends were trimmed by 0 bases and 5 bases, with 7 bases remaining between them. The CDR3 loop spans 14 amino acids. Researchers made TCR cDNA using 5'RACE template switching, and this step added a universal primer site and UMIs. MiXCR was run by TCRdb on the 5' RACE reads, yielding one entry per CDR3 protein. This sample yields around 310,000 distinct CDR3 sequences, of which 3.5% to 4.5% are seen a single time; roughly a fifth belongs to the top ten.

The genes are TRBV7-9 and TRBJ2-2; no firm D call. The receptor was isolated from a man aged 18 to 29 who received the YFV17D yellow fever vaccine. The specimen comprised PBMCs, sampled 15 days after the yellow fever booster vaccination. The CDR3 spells CASSLALRTGELFF. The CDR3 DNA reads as TGTGCCAGCAGCTTAGCGCTTCGTACCGGGGAGCTGTTTTTT.